The 31 T cell receptor beta chains reported below all come from one sample, sequenced in a study of preoperative IRX-2 immunotherapy in early breast cancer. Treatment given: preoperative locoregional IRX-2 cytokine immunotherapy. The repertoire was sequenced with immunoSEQ multiplex PCR; TCRdb's copy has only in-frame clones and lacks some. The data show about 89,000 clones, with roughly 88% seen just once and around 2.1% held by the top ten. Sequenced here: tumor tissue, sampled after IRX-2 immunotherapy. Receptor source: a human donor with breast cancer.

The V call is TRBV19, the J call TRBJ1-2; D not resolved. The CDR3 runs 14 residues. Germline CDR1 reads LNHDA; CDR2 reads SQIVND (reference sequence). With 7 bases removed from V and 2 bases from J, the gap between germline ends came to 14 bases. CDR3: CASKGFGENYGYTF. In DNA, the CDR3 is TGTGCCAGTAAGGGTTTCGGGGAAAACTATGGCTACACCTTC.

This rearrangement joins TRBV6-8 to TRBJ1-2; 8 bases agree with TRBD1. Germline V gene data show CDR1 as MNHGY and CDR2 as SAAAGT. Germline trimming cut 2 bases from V and 7 bases from J; bases unmatched to any gene: 6. This CDR3 has 14 amino acids. The CDR3, as DNA: TGTGCCAGCAGTTACAGCCGGACAGGGACTGGCTACACCTTC. Translated: CASSYSRTGTGYTF.

CDR3 region: CASKVLSNQPQHF. The CDR3, as DNA: TGTGCCAGCAAAGTTCTCAGCAATCAGCCCCAGCATTTT. The chain employs TRBV6-8 and TRBJ1-5; no clear D gene. Germline CDR1 is MNHGY and CDR2 is SAAAGT. This CDR3 has 13 residues. The germline V and J ends were trimmed by 7 bases and 1 base, with 8 bases remaining between them.

The rearrangement uses TRBV18 and TRBJ2-7; D gene ambiguous. This CDR3 contains 14 residues. V lost 5 bases to trimming and J lost 0 bases, with 11 bases between them. Germline lookup yields CDR1 KGHSH and CDR2 LQKENI. CDR3 sequence: CASSYDANSYEQYF. CDR3 DNA: TGTGCCAGCTCATACGACGCTAACTCCTACGAGCAGTACTTC.

The chain couples TRBV15 to TRBJ1-5; D possibly corresponds to TRBD1 (6 bases). Germline values: CDR1 LNHNV, CDR2 YYDKDF (reference sequence). CDR3 length: 16 residues. V lost 0 bases and J 4 bases, leaving 13 bases between the germline ends. Here the CDR3 DNA reads TGTGCCACCAGCAGAGACGAAGGGGGAGCAAATCAGCCCCAGCATTTT. Its protein product is CATSRDEGGANQPQHF.

The J gene is TRBJ1-4, the V gene TRBV12-5; D is uncertain. The CDR3 sequence is 15 residues long. Germline V lookup: CDR1 LGHNT, CDR2 FRNRAP. Deletions cut 8 bases from V and 3 bases from J, with 16 bases between. CDR3 sequence: CASQAYKGANEKLFF. In DNA, the CDR3 is TGTGCTAGTCAGGCGTACAAGGGAGCTAATGAAAAACTGTTTTTT.

The chain links TRBV6-8 to TRBJ1-2; 8 bases are shared with TRBD1. The CDR3 runs 13 residues. V trimming: 5 bases; J trimming: 8 bases; junction bases outside the gene matches: 7. CDR1 and CDR2 (germline): MNHGY, SAAAGT. The CDR3 region has the DNA TGTGCCAGCAGTGCAGACAGGGGAGGAGGCTACACCTTC. Amino acid sequence: CASSADRGGGYTF.

This clone appeared a few times. V is TRBV11-3 and J is TRBJ2-3; tentatively, D is TRBD2 (6 bases). Germline assignment: CDR1 SGHNT and CDR2 YENEEA. The CDR3 consists of 15 residues. Trimming left V 4 bases short and J 2 bases short, with 13 bases between. This CDR3 is CASSSDGGITDTQYF. CDR3 DNA sequence: TGTGCCAGCAGCTCCGATGGGGGGATCACAGATACGCAGTATTTT.

The chain carries TRBV11-3 and TRBJ1-1; 8 bases are a match to TRBD1. V was clipped by 1 base and J by 6 bases; unmatched bases: 4. The V gene's germline CDR1 is SGHNT and CDR2 YENEEA. This CDR3 comprises 14 residues. CDR3 nucleotides: TGTGCCAGCAGCTTAGGGACAGGGTTCGCTGAAGCTTTCTTT. This sequence encodes CASSLGTGFAEAFF.

The chain is built from TRBV28 and TRBJ1-1; D unclear. Per germline, CDR1 MDHEN and CDR2 SYDVKM. The CDR3 is made up of 12 amino acids. V lost 5 bases and J lost 7, with 11 bases in between. The CDR3 reads CASSHDTHEAFF. The DNA of the CDR3 is TGTGCCAGCAGTCACGACACGCATGAAGCTTTCTTT.

This chain connects TRBV5-1 to TRBJ2-5, with a tentative D call TRBD2 (6 bases). Germline-derived CDR1 and CDR2 are SGHRS and YFSETQ. With 0 bases removed from V and 2 bases from J, the gap between germline ends came to 8 bases. This CDR3 contains 14 residues. In DNA form, the CDR3 reads TGCGCCAGCAGCTTGGGGACTAAGCAAGAGACCCAGTACTTC. As protein: CASSLGTKQETQYF.

The gene calls are TRBV22-1 and TRBJ2-7; the table's D call of TRBD1 was not tested on the DNA. TRBV22-1 is annotated as a pseudogene. The CDR3 extends over 13 amino acids. The CDR3 DNA follows: TGTGCCACCGTTAAGACAGGGGCCTACGAGCAGTACTTC. Amino acid sequence: CATVKTGAYEQYF.

The V gene is TRBV1, the J gene TRBJ1-3. TRBV1 has pseudogene status. This CDR3 comprises 16 residues. CDR3 coding DNA: TGCGCCAGCAGCCAAGAAGGCAGCCTCTCTGGAAACACCATATATTTT. Translated, it gives CASSQEGSLSGNTIYF.

The sample holds a few counts of this clone. The gene calls are TRBV6-8 and TRBJ1-2; D perhaps matches TRBD1 (6 bases). The CDR3 is 13 residues long. Trimming stripped 8 bases from V and 4 bases from J, with 14 bases between. Germline values: CDR1 MNHGY, CDR2 SAAAGT. DNA for the CDR3: TGTGCCAGCGCGGAACAGGGTCTCTATGGCTACACCTTC. This sequence encodes CASAEQGLYGYTF.

This chain uses TRBV19 with TRBJ1-6; TRBD1 aligns across 9 bases. The CDR3 runs 17 residues. J lost 7 bases, V lost 4 bases, and 11 bases had no gene match. The V gene's germline CDR1 is LNHDA and CDR2 SQIVND (reference sequence). The CDR3 sequence is CASSTKTGGRKNSPLHF. The CDR3 region has the DNA TGTGCCAGTAGTACCAAGACAGGGGGTCGAAAAAATTCACCCCTCCACTTT.

This sequence joins TRBV18 and TRBJ2-7, with a tentative D call TRBD2 (5 bases). In germline, CDR1 is KGHSH, CDR2 LQKENI. V lost 5 bases to trimming and J lost 7 bases, with 15 bases between them. The CDR3 length is 13 residues. In DNA, the CDR3 is TGTGCCAGCTCATTGGCACTTTCGGGAGAGCAGTACTTC. It yields the protein CASSLALSGEQYF.

The rearrangement links TRBV7-7 to TRBJ1-2, with a possible D match to TRBD1 (6 bases). The CDR3 sequence is 15 residues long. Trimming left V 4 bases short and J 5 bases short, with 17 bases between. Germline lookup yields CDR1 SSHAT and CDR2 FNYEAQ (reference sequence). The CDR3 DNA reads TGTGCCAGCAGCTCAAGGGGACAAGGGATTTATGGCTACACCTTC. Translating it yields CASSSRGQGIYGYTF.

Turning to this clone: At one end, the junction sequence differs from germline, possibly due to a read error. V gene TRBV18 combines with J gene TRBJ1-1; tentative D call: TRBD1 (5 bases). Germline values: CDR1 KGHSH, CDR2 LQKENI. The length of the CDR3 is 12 residues. The CDR3 here is CASSDGAGRQSF. As DNA, the CDR3 is TGTGCCAGCTCAGATGGGGCAGGGCGACAATCCTTT.

The V and J genes are TRBV6-8 and TRBJ2-6; possible D gene TRBD1, 6 bases. Per the germline V gene, CDR1 is MNHGY and CDR2 is SAAAGT. This CDR3 has 19 residues. Between the trimmed V and J ends, which lost 6 bases and 0 bases, there was a span of 21 bases. As DNA, the CDR3 is TGTGCCAGCAGCCCGGCCCCAGGGACATCGAACTCTGGGGCCAACGTCCTGACTTTC. This encodes CASSPAPGTSNSGANVLTF.

This chain uses TRBV5-1 with TRBJ2-2, with TRBD1 matching over 10 bases. The ends lost 0 bases at V and 6 bases at J; junction bases unmatched: 5. The CDR3 covers 16 residues. Germline assignment: CDR1 SGHRS and CDR2 YFSETQ. CDR3 region: CASSLGQTGGSGELFF. The CDR3 DNA reads as TGCGCCAGCAGCTTGGGACAGACAGGGGGCTCCGGGGAGCTGTTTTTT.

The chain recombines TRBV11-3 with TRBJ2-2; D may correspond to TRBD1 or TRBD2 (6 bases each). CDR1 is SGHNT, CDR2 YENEEA, per germline. The V and J ends lost 1 base and 7 bases respectively, with 22 bases between them. This CDR3 has 18 residues. The CDR3 DNA reads as TGTGCCAGCAGCTTAGGCCTTGTTCTCGGGGGCAAGAGCGGGGAGCTGTTTTTT. Its protein product is CASSLGLVLGGKSGELFF.

This chain joins TRBV1 and TRBJ2-3; the table calls TRBD2, which could not be checked here. TRBV1 is shown as a pseudogene. The CDR3 loop spans 15 amino acids. Here the CDR3 DNA reads TGCGCCAGCAGCCATCCTCTAGCGGTCACAGATACGCAGTATTTT. It codes for CASSHPLAVTDTQYF.

A few counts support this clone. The genes are TRBV7-6 and TRBJ2-7; weak D call: TRBD1 (5 bases). Germline V gives CDR1 SGHVS, CDR2 FNYEAQ. CDR3 length: 14 residues. Trimming stripped 3 bases from V and 2 bases from J, with 11 bases between. CDR3 residues: CASSLEGDAYEQYF. The CDR3 DNA sequence: TGTGCCAGCAGCTTGGAAGGGGATGCCTACGAGCAGTACTTC. Complete variable domain (other parts from reference TRBV7-6 and TRBJ2-7): GAGVSQSPRYKVTKRGQDVALRCDPISGHVSLYWYRQALGQGPEFLTYFNYEAQQDKSGLPNDRFSAERPEGSISTLTIQRTEQRDSAMYRCASSLEGDAYEQYFGPGTRLTVT.

The chain couples TRBV29-1 to TRBJ1-1; D gene ambiguous. Germline V gives CDR1 SQVTM, CDR2 ANQGSEA. The CDR3 consists of 12 residues. CDR3 region: CSGIRTNTEAFF. The CDR3 coding sequence is TGCAGTGGGATCAGGACGAACACTGAAGCTTTCTTT. The complete variable domain, with remaining parts taken from reference TRBV29-1 and TRBJ1-1, reads SAVISQKPSRDICQRGTSLTIQCQVDSQVTMMFWYRQQPGQSLTLIATANQGSEATYESGFVIDKFPISRPNLTFSTLTVSNMSPEDSSIYLCSGIRTNTEAFFGQGTRLTVV.

The genes are TRBV25-1 and TRBJ1-4; no firm D call. V was trimmed by 5 bases and J by 7 bases, leaving 14 bases between them. The CDR3 sequence is 14 residues long. Per germline, CDR1 MGHDK and CDR2 SYGVNS. The CDR3 spells CASSLSPRREKLFF. Written as DNA, the CDR3 is TGTGCCAGCAGTTTATCCCCCCGGCGTGAAAAACTGTTTTTT.

Here the CDR3 DNA reads TGCGCCAGCAGCCCAGGCCTAGCGGGGGTTGAGGAGACCCAGTACTTC. It yields the protein CASSPGLAGVEETQYF. V and J are TRBV5-1 and TRBJ2-5, with 10 bases aligning to TRBD2. Losses at the gene ends were 4 bases for V and 5 bases for J; bases not matched to a gene: 11. Germline loops: CDR1 SGHRS, CDR2 YFSETQ. The CDR3 loop spans 16 amino acids.

The gene calls are TRBV2 and TRBJ1-3; D is ambiguous. With 4 bases removed from V and 2 bases from J, the gap between germline ends came to 6 bases. CDR3 length: 13 amino acids. In germline, CDR1 is SNHLY, CDR2 FYNNEI. This CDR3 is CASSGRPGNTIYF. CDR3 DNA sequence: TGTGCCAGCAGTGGCAGGCCTGGAAACACCATATATTTT.

This clone was counted a single time. The CDR3 DNA sequence: TGTGCCAGCAGCTACGACCGGATAATTGGACCCCTCCACTTT. This gives the protein CASSYDRIIGPLHF. The V and J genes are TRBV7-6 and TRBJ1-6; D unclear. CDR1 and CDR2 (germline): SGHVS, FNYEAQ. This CDR3 contains 14 residues. V lost 4 bases, J lost 12 bases, and 16 bases lay in between.

As to this clone: Germline is not matched at one junction end, which may reflect a read error. V usage is TRBV28 and J usage is TRBJ2-7; the D gene is possibly TRBD2 (6 bases). CDR1 and CDR2 (germline): MDHEN, SYDVKM. The CDR3 totals 16 residues. The CDR3 DNA reads as TGTGCCAGCAGGCAGACCGGGACTCTAGGCGTATACGAGCAGTATTTC. Its translation is CASRQTGTLGVYEQYF. Full variable domain (remainder filled in from reference TRBV28 and TRBJ2-7): DVKVTQSSRYLVKRTGEKVFLECVQDMDHENMFWYRQDPGLGLRLIYFSYDVKMKEKGDIPEGYSVSREKKERFSLILESASTNQTSMYLCASRQTGTLGVYEQYFGPGTRLTVT.

This clone has more than one count but fewer than ten. CDR3 sequence (DNA): TGTGCCAGCTCACCAAATGGGGCTATGGATCAGCCCCAGCATTTT. It yields the protein CASSPNGAMDQPQHF. V usage is TRBV18 and J usage is TRBJ1-5; D possibly corresponds to TRBD1 (5 bases). The germline V gene has CDR1 KGHSH and CDR2 LQKENI. There are 15 residues in the CDR3. Trimming pared 2 bases from V and 5 bases from J, leaving 13 bases between. The full variable domain, its missing parts supplied by reference TRBV18 and TRBJ1-5, is NAGVMQNPRHLVRRRGQEARLRCSPMKGHSHVYWYRQLPEEGLKFMVYLQKENIIDESGMPKERFSAEFPKEGPSILRIQQVVRGDSAAYFCASSPNGAMDQPQHFGDGTRLSIL.

The J gene is TRBJ2-7, the V gene TRBV23-1; tentatively, D is TRBD1 (5 bases). TRBV23-1 is marked as an open reading frame, function uncertain. The CDR3 is 18 residues long. V shed 0 bases and J shed 3 bases, with 21 bases lying between them. The CDR3 coding sequence is TGCGCCAGCAGTCAATCTCCCTTGGGGCAGCCAACCCTCTACGAGCAGTACTTC. Its translation is CASSQSPLGQPTLYEQYF.